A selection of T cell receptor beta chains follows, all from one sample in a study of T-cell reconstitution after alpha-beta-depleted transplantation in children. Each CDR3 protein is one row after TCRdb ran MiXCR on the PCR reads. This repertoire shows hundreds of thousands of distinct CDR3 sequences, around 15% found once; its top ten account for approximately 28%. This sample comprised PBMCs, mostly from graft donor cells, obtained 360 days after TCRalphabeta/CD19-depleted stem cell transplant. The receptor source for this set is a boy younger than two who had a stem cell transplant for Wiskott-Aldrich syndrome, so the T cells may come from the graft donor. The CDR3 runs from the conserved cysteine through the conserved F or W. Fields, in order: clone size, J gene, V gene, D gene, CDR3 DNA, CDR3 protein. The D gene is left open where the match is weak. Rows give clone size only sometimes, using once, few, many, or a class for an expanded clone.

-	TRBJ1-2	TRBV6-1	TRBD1	TGTGCCAGCAGTGACGCAGGGGGCGCGATCGGTGGCTACACCTTC	CASSDAGGAIGGYTF
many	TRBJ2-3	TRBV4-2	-	TGTGCCAGCAGCCGGAGGGCTAGCACAGATACGCAGTATTTT	CASSRRASTDTQYF
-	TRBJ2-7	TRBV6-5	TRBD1	TGTGCCAGCAGTTACGGGACAGGGAGCCGCGAGCAGTACTTC	CASSYGTGSREQYF
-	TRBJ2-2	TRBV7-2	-	TGTGCCAGCAGCCTAACTCCGGACACCGGGGAGCTGTTTTTT	CASSLTPDTGELFF
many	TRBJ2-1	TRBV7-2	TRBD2	TGTGCCAGCAGCTTAGCCCTTAGCGGGGGGCCATGGAATGAGCAGTTCTTC	CASSLALSGGPWNEQFF
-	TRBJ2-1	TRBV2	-	TGTGCCAGCAGAGATAAACGACAGACGAATGAGCAGTTCTTC	CASRDKRQTNEQFF
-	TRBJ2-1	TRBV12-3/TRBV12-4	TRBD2	TGTGCCAGCAGTTTAGGGCGACTAGCGCCTTACAATGAGCAGTTCTTC	CASSLGRLAPYNEQFF
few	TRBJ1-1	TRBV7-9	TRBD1	TGTGCCAGCAGCTTAGGGCAGGGGGCAGGGGGCACTGAAGCTTTCTTT	CASSLGQGAGGTEAFF
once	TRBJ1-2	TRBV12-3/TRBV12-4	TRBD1	TGTGCCAGCAGTTTATACCATCTAGGGACAGGGGTCTTTGGCTACACCTTC	CASSLYHLGTGVFGYTF
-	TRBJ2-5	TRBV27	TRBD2	TGTGCCAGCAGTACTAGCGGGGGGTTACAAGAGACCCAGTACTTC	CASSTSGGLQETQYF
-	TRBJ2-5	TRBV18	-	TGTGCCAGCTCACCACGGACAGGAGGGGAGACCCAGTACTTC	CASSPRTGGETQYF
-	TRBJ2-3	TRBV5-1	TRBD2	TGCGCCAGCAGCCCAAAACTAGCGGGAGGGCCAAATACGCAGTATTTT	CASSPKLAGGPNTQYF
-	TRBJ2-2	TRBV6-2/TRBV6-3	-	TGTGCCAGCAGTTACTCTCCTGCGACCGGGGAGCTGTTTTTT	CASSYSPATGELFF
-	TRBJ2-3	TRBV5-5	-	TGTGCCAGCCTCAGGGAACCTTATACGCAGTATTTT	CASLREPYTQYF
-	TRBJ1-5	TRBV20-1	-	TGCAGTGCTAAAACGAGGGGCACCCCGGGGCAGCCCCAGCATTTT	CSAKTRGTPGQPQHF
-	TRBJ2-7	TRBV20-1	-	TGCAGTGCTGGTAGATACGGGCCTGGGTACGAGCAGTACTTC	CSAGRYGPGYEQYF
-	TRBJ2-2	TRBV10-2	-	TGCGCCAGTCGACTAGGGCCCACCGGGGAGCTGTTTTTT	CASRLGPTGELFF
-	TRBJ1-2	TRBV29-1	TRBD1	TGCAGCGCAGGGGGGATGGACTATGGCTACACCTTC	CSAGGMDYGYTF
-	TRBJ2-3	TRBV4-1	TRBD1	TGCGCCAGCAGCCAAGCCCATTGGGACAGGGGGGAGGACACAGATACGCAGTATTTT	CASSQAHWDRGEDTDTQYF
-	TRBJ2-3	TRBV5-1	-	TGCGCCAGCAGCTTCAAAGCGTCTAGAGGGTCGGGTACGCAGTATTTT	CASSFKASRGSGTQYF
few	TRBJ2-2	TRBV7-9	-	TGTGCCAGCAGACAGGGTCAGCCGGGCACCGGGGAGCTGTTTTTT	CASRQGQPGTGELFF
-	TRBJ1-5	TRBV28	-	TGTGCCAGCAGTACTTTCAGGGTGAATCAGCCCCAGCATTTT	CASSTFRVNQPQHF